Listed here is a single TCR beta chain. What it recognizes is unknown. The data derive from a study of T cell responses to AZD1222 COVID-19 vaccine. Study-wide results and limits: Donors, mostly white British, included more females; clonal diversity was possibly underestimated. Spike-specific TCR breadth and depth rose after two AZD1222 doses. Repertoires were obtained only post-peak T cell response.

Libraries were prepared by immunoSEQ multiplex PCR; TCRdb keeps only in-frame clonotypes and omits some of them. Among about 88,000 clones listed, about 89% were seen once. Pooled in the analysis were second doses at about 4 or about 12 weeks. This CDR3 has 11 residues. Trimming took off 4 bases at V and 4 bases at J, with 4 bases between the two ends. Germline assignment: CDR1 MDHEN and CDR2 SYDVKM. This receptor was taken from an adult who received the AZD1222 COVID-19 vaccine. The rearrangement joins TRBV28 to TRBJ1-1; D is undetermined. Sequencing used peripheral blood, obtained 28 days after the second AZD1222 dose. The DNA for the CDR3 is TGTGCCAGCAGTTCAAGCACTGAAGCTTTCTTT. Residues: CASSSSTEAFF.